This T cell receptor (beta chain) was observed in a study of blood T cells in healthy people across ages. As for the study in general: Researchers report that template switching captured about one barcoded beta molecule per two T cells. Study-wide findings and caveats: Not knowing donor CMV status may have confounded expanded clonotype changes.

This clonotype occurred a few times. The antigen is not known. The CDR3 has 15 residues. Germline assignment: CDR1 MDHEN and CDR2 SYDVKM. V lost 4 bases, J lost 2 bases, and 14 bases lay in between. Investigators took roughly 9.5 milliliters of peripheral blood from every donor. The second PCR ran about 7 to 12 cycles with a sample-barcoded 5' primer and J-beta primers. Samples each returned at least 2.5 million CDR3-containing paired-end reads. TCRdb re-analysed the 5' RACE reads in MiXCR, keeping a single row per CDR3 protein. In the table there are over 1,500,000 distinct CDR3 sequences, roughly 52% of which are singletons.

The origin of this receptor is a woman in her thirties or forties in good health. The sequenced sample consisted of blood. The chain uses TRBV28 and TRBJ2-5, with D maybe TRBD1 (6 bases). The CDR3: CASSSQQGLQETQYF. The CDR3 DNA is TGTGCCAGCAGTTCCCAACAGGGCTTACAAGAGACCCAGTACTTC.